The 5 T cell receptor beta chains in this list originate from one sample, sequenced in a study of regulatory and conventional T cells in RAG deficiency. Genomic DNA came from blood conventional CD4+ T cells gated CD25-low CD127-high. Only in-frame clones appear in the TCRdb table, and some are missing; sequencing was by immunoSEQ multiplex PCR. The table has roughly 13,000 clones, 85% to 95% seen once. The sample was also reused in another study, on regulatory T cells. As that study records: Primers: 52 TRBV forward and 13 TRBJ reverse.

Sequencing was performed on CD4+ effector T cells sorted from blood. These receptors came from a human donor in good health.

This chain joins TRBV2 and TRBJ1-2, with unresolved D. There are 11 residues in the CDR3. Looked up from germline, CDR1 is SNHLY and CDR2 is FYNNEI. V gave up 6 bases and J gave up 8 bases, with 10 bases separating them. For the CDR3, the DNA is TGTGCCAGCAGCCCCAATAACGGCTACACCTTC. Translating it yields CASSPNNGYTF.

The J gene is TRBJ2-1, the V gene TRBV19; no firm D call. Germline loops: CDR1 LNHDA, CDR2 SQIVND (reference sequence). V was clipped by 7 bases and J by 0 bases, with 16 bases between them. This CDR3 comprises 16 residues. The CDR3 DNA reads as TGTGCCAGTAATCGAGCTGTTACGGCCTCCTACAATGAGCAGTTCTTC. It yields the protein CASNRAVTASYNEQFF.

This chain's CDR3 is CSVEEGGQGASEAFF. Here the CDR3 DNA reads TGCAGCGTTGAAGAAGGAGGGCAGGGGGCTTCTGAAGCTTTCTTT. J is TRBJ1-1 and V is TRBV29-1; TRBD1 agrees at 8 bases. With 0 bases clipped from V and 6 bases from J, the junction kept 9 bases outside the gene matches. The CDR3 has 15 amino acids. The germline gives CDR1 SQVTM, CDR2 ANQGSEA.

This clone was counted a few times. The chain links TRBV28 to TRBJ2-5, with 16 positions matching TRBD2. The CDR3 is 17 amino acids. The trim removed 5 bases at V and 6 bases at J, leaving 9 bases unmatched. Germline CDR1 is MDHEN and CDR2 is SYDVKM. The DNA of the CDR3 is TGTGCCAGCAGTCTCTCGGGACTAGCGGGAGGGCCGAAGACCCAGTACTTC. Translated: CASSLSGLAGGPKTQYF.

The chain recombines TRBV2 with TRBJ2-7, with TRBD2 matching over 10 bases. CDR3 length: 19 amino acids. Germline V gene data show CDR1 as SNHLY and CDR2 as FYNNEI. V lost 4 bases and J lost 4; bases outside the gene matches: 19. CDR3 in DNA: TGTGCCAGCAGTGGATCGGGGTTGTTGGCTAGCGGGAGTAAATACGAGCAGTACTTC. It specifies CASSGSGLLASGSKYEQYF.